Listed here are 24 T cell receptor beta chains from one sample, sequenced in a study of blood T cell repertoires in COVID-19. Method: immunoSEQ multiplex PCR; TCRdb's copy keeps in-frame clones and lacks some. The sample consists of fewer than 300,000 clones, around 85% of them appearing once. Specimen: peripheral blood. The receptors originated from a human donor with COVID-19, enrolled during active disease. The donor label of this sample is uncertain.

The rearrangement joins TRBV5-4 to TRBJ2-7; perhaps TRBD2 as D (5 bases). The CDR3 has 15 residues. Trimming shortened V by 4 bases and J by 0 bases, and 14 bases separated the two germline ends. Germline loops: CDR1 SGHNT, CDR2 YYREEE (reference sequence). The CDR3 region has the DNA TGTGCCAGCAGCACGACTAACCAGCTCTCCTACGAGCAGTACTTC. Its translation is CASSTTNQLSYEQYF.

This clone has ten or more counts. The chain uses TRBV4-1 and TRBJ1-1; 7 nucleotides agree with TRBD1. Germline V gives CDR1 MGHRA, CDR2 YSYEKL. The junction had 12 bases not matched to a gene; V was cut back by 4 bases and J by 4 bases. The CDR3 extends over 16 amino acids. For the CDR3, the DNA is TGCGCCAGCAGCCGCGTGCCCTACAGGGGTCCCACTGAAGCTTTCTTT. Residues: CASSRVPYRGPTEAFF.

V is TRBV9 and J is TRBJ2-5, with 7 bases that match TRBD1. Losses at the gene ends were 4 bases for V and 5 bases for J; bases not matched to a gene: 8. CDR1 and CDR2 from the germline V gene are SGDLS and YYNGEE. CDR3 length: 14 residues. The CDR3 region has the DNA TGTGCCAGCAGCAGGGGGCCCGAGCGGGAGACCCAGTACTTC. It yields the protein CASSRGPERETQYF.

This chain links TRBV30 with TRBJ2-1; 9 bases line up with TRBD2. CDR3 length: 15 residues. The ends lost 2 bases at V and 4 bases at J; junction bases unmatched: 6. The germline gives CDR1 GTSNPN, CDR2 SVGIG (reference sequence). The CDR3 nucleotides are TGTGCCTGGAGTACTCTAGCGGGATATTACAATGAGCAGTTCTTC. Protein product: CAWSTLAGYYNEQFF.

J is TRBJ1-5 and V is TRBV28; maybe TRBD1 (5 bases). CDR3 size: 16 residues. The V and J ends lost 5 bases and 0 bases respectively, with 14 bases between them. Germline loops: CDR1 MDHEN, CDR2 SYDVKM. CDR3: CASSPTKTVSNQPQHF. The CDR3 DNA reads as TGTGCCAGCAGTCCCACGAAGACAGTTAGCAATCAGCCCCAGCATTTT. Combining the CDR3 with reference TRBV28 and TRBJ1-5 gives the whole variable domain DVKVTQSSRYLVKRTGEKVFLECVQDMDHENMFWYRQDPGLGLRLIYFSYDVKMKEKGDIPEGYSVSREKKERFSLILESASTNQTSMYLCASSPTKTVSNQPQHFGDGTRLSIL.

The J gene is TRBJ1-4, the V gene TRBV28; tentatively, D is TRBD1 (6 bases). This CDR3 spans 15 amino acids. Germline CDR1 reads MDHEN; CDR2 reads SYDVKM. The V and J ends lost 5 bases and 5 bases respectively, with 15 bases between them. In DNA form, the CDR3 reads TGTGCCAGCAGTCCTTTGGGGGGGCCGAATGAAAAACTGTTTTTT. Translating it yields CASSPLGGPNEKLFF.

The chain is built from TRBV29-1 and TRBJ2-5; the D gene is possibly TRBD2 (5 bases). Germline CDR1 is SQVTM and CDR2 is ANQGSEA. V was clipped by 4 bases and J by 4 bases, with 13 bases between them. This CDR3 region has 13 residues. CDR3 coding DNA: TGCAGCGTTGTGAGGTCGGCGGGAGAGACCCAGTACTTC. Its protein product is CSVVRSAGETQYF. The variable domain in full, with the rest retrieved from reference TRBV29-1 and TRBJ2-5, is SAVISQKPSRDICQRGTSLTIQCQVDSQVTMMFWYRQQPGQSLTLIATANQGSEATYESGFVIDKFPISRPNLTFSTLTVSNMSPEDSSIYLCSVVRSAGETQYFGPGTRLLVL.

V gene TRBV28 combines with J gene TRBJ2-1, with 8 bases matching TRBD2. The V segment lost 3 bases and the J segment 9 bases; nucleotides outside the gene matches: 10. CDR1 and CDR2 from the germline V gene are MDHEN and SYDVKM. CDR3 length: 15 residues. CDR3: CASSFLDPRGGEQFF. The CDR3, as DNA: TGTGCCAGCAGTTTCCTGGACCCCCGGGGGGGTGAGCAGTTCTTC.

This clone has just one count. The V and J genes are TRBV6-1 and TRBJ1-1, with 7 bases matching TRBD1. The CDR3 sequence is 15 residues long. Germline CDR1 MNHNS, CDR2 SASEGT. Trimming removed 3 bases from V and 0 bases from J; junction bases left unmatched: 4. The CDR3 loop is CASSDEGQMNTEAFF. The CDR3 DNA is TGTGCCAGCAGTGACGAGGGACAGATGAACACTGAAGCTTTCTTT.

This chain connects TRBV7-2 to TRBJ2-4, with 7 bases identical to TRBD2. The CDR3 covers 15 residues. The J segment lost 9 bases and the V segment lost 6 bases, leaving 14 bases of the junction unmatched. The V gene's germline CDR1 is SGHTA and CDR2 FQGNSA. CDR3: CASRIGQRGRGIQYF. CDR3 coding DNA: TGTGCCAGCAGGATTGGGCAGCGAGGGAGGGGCATTCAGTACTTC.

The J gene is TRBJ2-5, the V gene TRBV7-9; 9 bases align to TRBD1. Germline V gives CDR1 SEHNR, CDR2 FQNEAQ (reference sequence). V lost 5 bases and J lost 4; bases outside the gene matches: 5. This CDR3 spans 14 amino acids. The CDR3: CASSQTGGGETQYF. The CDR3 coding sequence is TGTGCCAGCAGCCAAACAGGGGGCGGAGAGACCCAGTACTTC.

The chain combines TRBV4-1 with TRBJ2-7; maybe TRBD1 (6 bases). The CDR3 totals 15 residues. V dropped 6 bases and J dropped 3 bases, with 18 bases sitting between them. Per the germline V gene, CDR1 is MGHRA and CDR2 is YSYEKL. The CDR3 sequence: CASRPAGAEIYEQYF. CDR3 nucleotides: TGCGCCAGCAGACCAGCAGGGGCCGAGATCTACGAGCAGTACTTC.

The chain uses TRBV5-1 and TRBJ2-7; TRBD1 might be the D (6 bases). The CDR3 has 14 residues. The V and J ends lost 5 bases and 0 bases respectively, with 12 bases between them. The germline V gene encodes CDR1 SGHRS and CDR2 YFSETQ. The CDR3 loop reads CASRDRQDSYEQYF. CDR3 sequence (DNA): TGCGCCAGCAGGGATAGACAGGACTCCTACGAGCAGTACTTC.

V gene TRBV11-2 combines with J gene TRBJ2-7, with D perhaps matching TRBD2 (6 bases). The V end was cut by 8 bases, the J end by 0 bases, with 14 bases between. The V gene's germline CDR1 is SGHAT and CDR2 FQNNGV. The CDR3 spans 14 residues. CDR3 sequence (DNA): TGTGCCAGCGGCGGGACGTTAAGCTCCTACGAGCAGTACTTC. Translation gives CASGGTLSSYEQYF. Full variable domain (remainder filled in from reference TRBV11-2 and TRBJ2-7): EAGVAQSPRYKIIEKRQSVAFWCNPISGHATLYWYQQILGQGPKLLIQFQNNGVVDDSQLPKDRFSAERLKGVDSTLKIQPAKLEDSAVYLCASGGTLSSYEQYFGPGTRLTVT.

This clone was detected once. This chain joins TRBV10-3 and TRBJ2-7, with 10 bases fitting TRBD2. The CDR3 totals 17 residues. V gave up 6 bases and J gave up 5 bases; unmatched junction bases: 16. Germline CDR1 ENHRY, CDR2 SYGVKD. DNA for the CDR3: TGTGCCATCAGCCTCCCTGAGGGACTAGCGAACCCCAACGAGCAGTACTTC. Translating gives CAISLPEGLANPNEQYF.

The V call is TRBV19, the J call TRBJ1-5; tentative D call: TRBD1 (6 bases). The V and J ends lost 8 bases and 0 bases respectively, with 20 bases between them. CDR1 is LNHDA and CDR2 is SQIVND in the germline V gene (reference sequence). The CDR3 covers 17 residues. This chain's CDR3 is CASQDRTAFYSNQPQHF. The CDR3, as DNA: TGTGCCAGTCAGGATAGGACAGCCTTTTATAGCAATCAGCCCCAGCATTTT.

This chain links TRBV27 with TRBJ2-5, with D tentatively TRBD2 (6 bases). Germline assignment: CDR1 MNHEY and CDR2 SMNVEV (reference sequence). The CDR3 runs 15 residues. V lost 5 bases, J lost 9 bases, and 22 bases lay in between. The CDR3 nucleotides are TGTGCCAGCAGTCCACCTATGGGGGGTCCGGAGGCCCAGTACTTC. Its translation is CASSPPMGGPEAQYF.

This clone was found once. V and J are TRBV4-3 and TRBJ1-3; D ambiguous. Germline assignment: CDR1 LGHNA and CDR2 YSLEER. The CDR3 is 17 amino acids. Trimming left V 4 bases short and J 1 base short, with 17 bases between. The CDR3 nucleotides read TGCGCCAGCAGCCGCGCCCTGACGGAGCCGTCTGGAAACACCATATATTTT. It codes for CASSRALTEPSGNTIYF.

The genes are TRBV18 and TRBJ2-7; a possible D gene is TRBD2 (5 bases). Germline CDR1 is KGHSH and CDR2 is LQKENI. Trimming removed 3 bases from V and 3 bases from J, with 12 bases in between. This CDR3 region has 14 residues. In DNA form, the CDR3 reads TGTGCCAGCTCACCCCCGGTGGAGGTCTACGAGCAGTACTTC. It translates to CASSPPVEVYEQYF.

The CDR3 sequence: CASSPQANQPQHF. The CDR3 DNA follows: TGTGCCAGCAGTCCCCAAGCAAACCAGCCCCAGCATTTT. The chain has TRBV6-1 and TRBJ1-5, with D hard to call. The CDR3 runs 13 residues. The V gene's germline CDR1 is MNHNS and CDR2 SASEGT. V was pared by 5 bases and J by 7 bases, with 12 bases between.

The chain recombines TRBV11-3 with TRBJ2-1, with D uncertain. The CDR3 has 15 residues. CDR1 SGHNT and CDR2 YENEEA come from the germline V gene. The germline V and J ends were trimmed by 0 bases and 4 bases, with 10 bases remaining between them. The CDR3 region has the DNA TGTGCCAGCAGCTTAGAAGGAATCGGGTACAATGAGCAGTTCTTC. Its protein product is CASSLEGIGYNEQFF.

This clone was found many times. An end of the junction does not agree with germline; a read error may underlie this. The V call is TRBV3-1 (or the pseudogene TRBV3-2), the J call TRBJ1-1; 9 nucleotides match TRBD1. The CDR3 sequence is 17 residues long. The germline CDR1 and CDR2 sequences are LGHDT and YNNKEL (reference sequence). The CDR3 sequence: CASSQGTGGRGNSEAFF. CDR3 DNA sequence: TGTGCCAGCAGCCAAGGCACAGGGGGCAGGGGGAACTCTGAAGCTTTCTTT.

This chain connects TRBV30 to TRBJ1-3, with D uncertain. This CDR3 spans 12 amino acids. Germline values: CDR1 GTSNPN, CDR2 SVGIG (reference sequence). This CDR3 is CAQTGSGNTIYF. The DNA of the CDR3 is TGTGCTCAGACGGGATCTGGAAACACCATATATTTT.

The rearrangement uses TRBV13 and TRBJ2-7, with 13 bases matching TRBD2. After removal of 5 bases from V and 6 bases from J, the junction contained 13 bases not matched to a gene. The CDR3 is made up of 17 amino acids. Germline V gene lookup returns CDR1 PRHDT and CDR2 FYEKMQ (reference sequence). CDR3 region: CASSRTSGSSRVGEQYF. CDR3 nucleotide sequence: TGTGCCAGCAGCCGGACTAGCGGGAGTTCCAGAGTGGGCGAGCAGTACTTC.